Below, 14 T cell receptor delta chains from the same sample are listed, as sequenced in a study of gamma-delta T cells after stem cell transplantation. TCRdb ran CATT on the RT-PCR reads. Of around 2,200 delta-chain clones in the sample, roughly 1% are singletons; the top ten hold 25% to 30%. The sequencing sample was made of gamma-delta T cells. The receptors stem from a human donor. It is not recorded whose cells these are; they may come from a transplant donor.

A note on this clone: A far more abundant clone sits one base away, making this likely a read error. Other DNA sequences in the sample encode the same CDR3. The rearrangement joins TRDV2 to TRDJ1, with 10 bases that match TRDD3. V dropped 2 bases and J dropped 5; count of bases not matched to a gene: 16. Per the germline V gene, CDR1 is GEAIGNYY and CDR2 is EKD. The length of the CDR3 is 18 residues. CDR3 sequence (DNA): TGTGCCTGTGACAGGGTCCCTACTGGGGGATTTGACTTGGATAAACTCATCTTT. Its protein is CACDRVPTGGFDLDKLIF.

A few counts support this clone. This probably arose from a read error, given a far larger clone one base away. Within the sample, other DNA sequences also encode this same CDR3. The chain carries TRDV1 and TRDJ1; 12 nucleotides agree with TRDD3. CDR3 length: 26 amino acids. Germline CDR1 and CDR2: TSWWSYY and QGS. The CDR3 DNA is TGTGCTCTTGGGGAACTGAGTCTGGCCCCCGGGGACTGGGGGATACTCGAAGGATTACACACCGATAAACTCATCTTC. This sequence encodes CALGELSLAPGDWGILEGLHTDKLIF.

Points on this clone: A much more abundant neighbour one base away suggests this may be a read error. CDR3 in amino acids: CACDAPFTGGPSSWDTRQMFF. CDR3 nucleotides: TGTGCCTGTGACGCCCCCTTTACTGGGGGTCCAAGCTCCTGGGACACCCGACAGATGTTTTTC. The rearrangement joins TRDV2 to TRDJ3; 8 bases line up with TRDD3. This CDR3 has 21 amino acids. Germline V gene data show CDR1 as GEAIGNYY and CDR2 as EKD. V shed 3 bases, J shed 0 bases, and the junction held 15 bases outside the gene matches.

This clone was detected only a few times. This likely traces to a read error, being one base from a far larger clone. The sample holds other DNA sequences that translate to the same CDR3. J is TRDJ3 and V is TRDV2; 12 positions match TRDD3. The CDR3 loop spans 20 amino acids. CDR1 is GEAIGNYY, CDR2 EKD, per germline. CDR3 protein: CACDATSTGGYTWDTRQMFF. CDR3 bases: TGTGCCTGTGACGCAACTTCAACTGGGGGATACACCTGGGACACCCGGCAGATGTTTTTC.

By share, this clone ranks as medium-sized (0.01 to 0.1%). The CDR3 spells CACDTLGDGYTDKLIF. The CDR3 DNA follows: TGTGCCTGTGACACCCTGGGGGATGGATACACCGATAAACTCATCTTT. This chain joins TRDV2 and TRDJ1; TRDD3 aligns across 9 bases. V lost 0 bases to trimming and J lost 0 bases; unmatched junction nucleotides: 4. CDR3 size: 16 residues. Germline CDR1 GEAIGNYY, CDR2 EKD.

This clone has just a few counts. The mismatch at residue 3 between this DNA's translation and the TCRdb protein of a much larger clone likely reflects a read error; the protein shown is translated from the DNA. The V and J genes are TRDV2 and TRDJ1; TRDD3 aligns across 9 bases. Germline V gives CDR1 GEAIGNYY, CDR2 EKD. The CDR3 covers 18 residues. The CDR3 coding sequence is TGTGCCCGTGACGAGGCTGGGGGATTCAGGGGCGTTTCCGATAAACTCATCTTT. Amino acids: CARDEAGGFRGVSDKLIF.

About this clone: The protein TCRdb lists belongs to a much larger clone and differs from this DNA's translation at residue 10, which points to a read error; the protein shown is made from the DNA. This chain links TRDV2 with TRDJ1; 9 bases line up with TRDD3. Per germline, CDR1 GEAIGNYY and CDR2 EKD. The ends lost 3 bases at V and 4 bases at J; junction bases unmatched: 17. The CDR3 has 18 residues. CDR3 DNA: TGTGCCTGTGACGCTCTCCTGGGGGATGCCTTTGAGAGCGATAAACTCATCTTT. Its protein product is CACDALLGDAFESDKLIF.

By share, this clone ranks as medium-sized. The same CDR3 arises from other DNA sequences in this sample as well. The J gene is TRDJ1, the V gene TRDV1, with 13 bases fitting TRDD3. The CDR3 totals 22 residues. With V trimmed by 2 bases and J by 8 bases, 26 bases remained unmatched. Germline lookup yields CDR1 TSWWSYY and CDR2 QGS. The CDR3 DNA sequence: TGTGCTCTTGGGGAATATCCCTCCATTCCTACGTCTTTACTGGGGGATACGCGGAAACTCATCTTT. This codes for CALGEYPSIPTSLLGDTRKLIF.

By sample fraction, this clone is medium-sized. J is TRDJ1 and V is TRDV1, with no clear D. Germline-derived CDR1 and CDR2 are TSWWSYY and QGS. Between the trimmed V and J ends, which lost 4 bases and 2 bases, there was a span of 2 bases. This CDR3 is 11 amino acids long. The chain's CDR3 is CALGGTDKLIF. Written as DNA, the CDR3 is TGTGCTCTTGGGGGAACCGATAAACTCATCTTT.

Relative to its sample, this clone is medium-sized. A far larger clone is one nucleotide away, so this likely arose from a read error. Other nucleotide sequences from this sample produce the same CDR3. V gene TRDV1 combines with J gene TRDJ2, with 9 bases fitting TRDD3. The V and J ends lost 3 bases and 11 bases, in that order; junction bases with no gene match: 37. This CDR3 is 24 amino acids long. Germline assignment: CDR1 TSWWSYY and CDR2 QGS. The CDR3 DNA follows: TGTGCTCTTGGGGACCCCTGCCTTCGGACGGCGGTCTGGGGGATTTGCCCGGGACGCGCGCAACTCTTCTTT. Its protein is CALGDPCLRTAVWGICPGRAQLFF.

In its sample, this clone was seen a few times. For this DNA, TCRdb reports the protein of a much larger clone, which diverges at residue 10, most likely from a read error; the protein presented here is translated directly from the DNA. The CDR3 nucleotides are TGTGCCTGTGACACCGTAGCAACTGGGGGCCCGTACACCGATAAACTCATCTTT. Its translation: CACDTVATGGPYTDKLIF. The chain has TRDV2 and TRDJ1, with 8 bases fitting TRDD3. The germline V gene has CDR1 GEAIGNYY and CDR2 EKD. The CDR3 has 18 residues. Losses at the gene ends were 0 bases for V and 0 bases for J; bases not matched to a gene: 11.

This clone has more than one count but fewer than ten. The TCRdb protein comes from a much larger clone and disagrees with this DNA's translation at residue 16, likely due to a read error; the protein given here is derived from the DNA. V gene TRDV2 combines with J gene TRDJ1; 10 bases line up with TRDD3. CDR1 is GEAIGNYY, CDR2 EKD, per germline. This CDR3 is built from 18 residues. CDR3 sequence (DNA): TGTGCCTGTGACAGAGTCCCTACTGGGGGATTTGACTTGGATAAACCCATCTTT. Its translation: CACDRVPTGGFDLDKPIF.

This clone is classed as hyperexpanded. Other DNA sequences of this sample code for an identical CDR3. Written as DNA, the CDR3 is TGTGCCTGTGACACTGTGGGGAGTACTGGGGGATTTCGGGTCGAGGCCGATAAACTCATCTTT. This codes for CACDTVGSTGGFRVEADKLIF. The V gene is TRDV2, the J gene TRDJ1; 10 bases are a match to TRDD3. The germline V gene has CDR1 GEAIGNYY and CDR2 EKD. Losses at the gene ends were 1 base for V and 3 bases for J; bases not matched to a gene: 22. The CDR3 loop spans 21 amino acids.

This clone is medium-sized within its sample. One base separates it from a far larger clone, so it is likely a read error. J is TRDJ1 and V is TRDV3, with 9 bases lining up with TRDD3. Germline V lookup: CDR1 TVYSNPD, CDR2 GDNSRS (reference sequence). The CDR3 is 18 residues long. Here the CDR3 reads CACLLRGMGDNYTDKPIF. In nucleotides, the CDR3 is TGTGCCTGTCTCCTACGGGGGATGGGGGATAACTACACCGATAAACCCATCTTT.